A selection of T cell receptor beta chains follows, all from one sample in a study of T-cell reconstitution after alpha-beta-depleted transplantation in children. TCRdb reprocessed the PCR reads via MiXCR and lists one record per CDR3 protein. The table includes a few hundred thousand distinct CDR3 sequences, approximately 9.8% detected once. Material: PBMCs from the stem cell graft donor, obtained from the stem cell graft. The receptor set was obtained from a human donor who donated a stem cell graft to a child with SCID. Each CDR3 is given without its conserved first and last residue.

V gene	J gene	CDR3 protein
TRBV7-2	TRBJ2-2	ASSFDRGGAGELF
TRBV5-1	TRBJ1-6	ASSLEGQNSPLH
TRBV6-1	TRBJ1-1	ASSRDQGAGGTEAF
TRBV12-3/TRBV12-4	TRBJ1-4	ASSFGASHNEKLF
TRBV12-3/TRBV12-4	TRBJ2-1	ASSRSGTPYNEQF
TRBV4-2	TRBJ2-5	ASSHPGQGVRETQY
TRBV12-3/TRBV12-4	TRBJ1-5	ASSLFTGGSNQPQH
TRBV5-5	TRBJ1-2	ASSSYSLTNYGYT
TRBV11-2	TRBJ2-1	ASSPRLAGGFAYNEQF
TRBV25-1	TRBJ2-6	ASQGQGNSGANVLT
TRBV7-8	TRBJ2-1	ASSERRAGSSYNEQF
TRBV5-1	TRBJ1-1	ASSFGGQDTGTKAF
TRBV5-1	TRBJ1-4	ASSSRPGVNEKLF